This T cell receptor beta chain was profiled in a study of blood T cell repertoires in COVID-19. This clone has only one observation. TCRdb's copy holds only in-frame clones and misses some; the assay was immunoSEQ multiplex PCR. The sample records tens of thousands of clones, approximately 85% being singletons. CDR3 length: 17 residues. Germline CDR1 reads LNHDA; CDR2 reads SQIVND (reference sequence). The V segment lost 3 bases and the J segment 1 base; nucleotides outside the gene matches: 9. The rearrangement uses TRBV19 and TRBJ1-5; 7 bases are shared with TRBD1. The source of this sequence is a human donor in a cohort sampled during active COVID-19. The source material was peripheral blood. The CDR3 loop reads CASSITRQGESNQPQHF. The CDR3 DNA sequence: TGTGCCAGTAGTATCACCCGACAGGGTGAGAGCAATCAGCCCCAGCATTTT.